Following are 16 T cell receptor beta chains from one sample sequenced in a study of CD8 T cells in Susac syndrome. Random hexamers were used to reverse transcribe the RNA input (roughly 0.5 to 1 ug). TCRdb reprocessed the immunoSEQ multiplex PCR reads with MiXCR, giving one entry per CDR3 protein. The profile shows about 64,000 distinct CDR3 sequences, about 94% of them singletons. The sample consisted of CD8+ T cells from PBMCs. The receptors here all came from a human donor with multiple sclerosis.

The V gene is TRBV15, the J gene TRBJ2-7, with D perhaps being TRBD1 or TRBD2 (5 bases each). Looked up from germline, CDR1 is LNHNV and CDR2 is YYDKDF (reference sequence). V dropped 6 bases and J dropped 2 bases, with 11 bases sitting between them. The CDR3 has 13 amino acids. DNA for the CDR3: TGTGCCACCAGTCAGGGACGGGCCTACGAGCAGTACTTC. Translating gives CATSQGRAYEQYF.

This clonotype was picked up one time. The V call is TRBV2, the J call TRBJ2-7, with 7 bases that match TRBD2. Unmatched junction bases numbered 9, after V lost 7 bases and J lost 0 bases. CDR1 and CDR2 (germline): SNHLY, FYNNEI. The CDR3 length is 15 residues. The CDR3 here is CASTGGPPSSYEQYF. The CDR3 DNA reads TGTGCCAGCACGGGAGGCCCCCCAAGCTCCTACGAGCAGTACTTC.

The chain combines TRBV27 with TRBJ2-3; 9 nucleotides align to TRBD1. Germline V gene data show CDR1 as MNHEY and CDR2 as SMNVEV (reference sequence). V gave up 3 bases and J gave up 6 bases; unmatched junction bases: 4. The CDR3 has 14 amino acids. DNA for the CDR3: TGTGCCAGCAGTTTCGACAGGGGGTCCGATACGCAGTATTTT. It encodes CASSFDRGSDTQYF.

The chain is built from TRBV15 and TRBJ2-5, with 7 positions matching TRBD1. The V gene's germline CDR1 is LNHNV and CDR2 YYDKDF (reference sequence). Trimming took 0 bases from V and 4 from J; bases not matched to a gene: 5. CDR3 size: 15 residues. The CDR3 DNA reads TGTGCCACCAGCAGAGATCGATACAGGGGAGAGACCCAGTACTTC. Its translation is CATSRDRYRGETQYF.

The chain combines TRBV9 with TRBJ2-7; the match to TRBD2 covers 12 bases. Germline V CDR1 and CDR2: SGDLS, YYNGEE. With V trimmed by 3 bases and J by 1 base, 5 bases remained unmatched. This CDR3 contains 16 residues. The CDR3 loop reads CASSADGLAGSYEQYF. In nucleotides, the CDR3 is TGTGCCAGCAGCGCCGACGGACTAGCGGGGTCCTACGAGCAGTACTTC. Together with reference TRBV9 and TRBJ2-7, the CDR3 gives the full variable domain: DSGVTQTPKHLITATGQRVTLRCSPRSGDLSVYWYQQSLDQGLQFLIQYYNGEERAKGNILERFSAQQFPDLHSELNLSSLELGDSALYFCASSADGLAGSYEQYFGPGTRLTVT.

The chain uses TRBV29-1 and TRBJ1-2; TRBD1 matches 8 bases. Germline V lookup: CDR1 SQVTM, CDR2 ANQGSEA. CDR3 size: 14 residues. J lost 4 bases, V lost 4 bases, and 8 bases had no gene match. Here the CDR3 DNA reads TGCAGCGTTGGCCTACAGGGGGTCCGCTATGGCTACACCTTC. This gives the protein CSVGLQGVRYGYTF.

The chain links TRBV20-1 to TRBJ2-4, with TRBD1 matching over 7 bases. V lost 6 bases and J lost 3; bases outside the gene matches: 2. The CDR3 has 12 residues. From germline, CDR1 is DFQATT and CDR2 SNEGSKA (reference sequence). For the CDR3, the DNA is TGCAGTGCCAGGGGGATCAAAAACATTCAGTACTTC. This gives the protein CSARGIKNIQYF.

V gene TRBV14 combines with J gene TRBJ1-4; D perhaps matches TRBD1 (5 bases). CDR1 and CDR2 (germline): SGHDN, FVKESK. Trimming removed 4 bases at V and 12 bases at J, with 18 bases between. The CDR3 runs 14 residues. DNA of the CDR3: TGTGCCAGCAGCCCATCCGGTCCAGGGAGGGAACTGTTTTTT. This codes for CASSPSGPGRELFF.

V usage is TRBV5-1 and J usage is TRBJ2-1; D is undetermined. V was trimmed by 0 bases and J by 4 bases, leaving 11 bases between them. The CDR3 extends over 15 amino acids. The germline V gene encodes CDR1 SGHRS and CDR2 YFSETQ. CDR3 DNA: TGCGCCAGCAGCTTGGAACAGCAGACGTACAATGAGCAGTTCTTC. As protein: CASSLEQQTYNEQFF.

This clonotype has a single count. The rearrangement links TRBV29-1 to TRBJ2-7, with 8 bases lining up with TRBD1. Germline V gene lookup returns CDR1 SQVTM and CDR2 ANQGSEA. The CDR3 runs 13 residues. The J segment lost 1 base and the V segment lost 5 bases, leaving 4 bases of the junction unmatched. In DNA form, the CDR3 reads TGCAGCGTTTGGACAGGGTCATCCTACGAGCAGTACTTC. Residues: CSVWTGSSYEQYF.

A note on this clonotype: The junction shows a germline mismatch at one end, possibly a read error. The chain combines TRBV30 with TRBJ1-5; a weak D match, TRBD1 (5 bases). The CDR3 contains 11 residues. Germline V gene data show CDR1 as GTSNPN and CDR2 as SVGIG (reference sequence). CDR3 residues: CAQGSGQPQHF. DNA for the CDR3: TGCGCTCAGGGTTCGGGTCAGCCCCAGCATTTT.

The chain carries TRBV9 and TRBJ2-7; D is perhaps TRBD2 (6 bases). Germline-derived CDR1 and CDR2 are SGDLS and YYNGEE. Deletions cut 3 bases from V and 0 bases from J, with 10 bases between. This CDR3 contains 14 residues. DNA of the CDR3: TGTGCCAGCAGCGACGGAGGGTACTCCTACGAGCAGTACTTC. It is translated as CASSDGGYSYEQYF.

This sequence joins TRBV12-3 or TRBV12-4 and TRBJ2-3, with a tentative D call TRBD1 (5 bases). V lost 7 bases and J 0 bases, leaving 14 bases between the germline ends. The CDR3 extends over 15 amino acids. CDR3 residues: CASKQDKPSTDTQYF. CDR3 nucleotide sequence: TGTGCCAGCAAACAGGACAAGCCTAGCACAGATACGCAGTATTTT.

This rearrangement joins TRBV29-1 to TRBJ2-1; D might be TRBD2 (9 bases). Trimming shortened V by 2 bases and J by 4 bases, and 27 bases separated the two germline ends. Germline CDR1 is SQVTM and CDR2 is ANQGSEA. This CDR3 region has 19 residues. CDR3 loop: CSVETGQGRLAEIYNEQFF. The CDR3 DNA sequence: TGCAGCGTTGAAACTGGACAGGGCCGACTAGCGGAGATTTACAATGAGCAGTTCTTC.

The gene calls are TRBV7-2 and TRBJ2-1; 7 positions agree with TRBD1. The CDR3 contains 16 residues. Germline CDR1 SGHTA, CDR2 FQGNSA. Trimming took 6 bases from V and 2 from J; bases not matched to a gene: 10. CDR3 in amino acids: CASSLTGATTYNEQFF. The DNA of the CDR3 is TGTGCCAGCAGTCTTACAGGGGCGACGACCTACAATGAGCAGTTCTTC. The whole variable domain, filled in from reference TRBV7-2 and TRBJ2-1, reads GAGVSQSPSNKVTEKGKDVELRCDPISGHTALYWYRQSLGQGLEFLIYFQGNSAPDKSGLPSDRFSAERTGGSVSTLTIQRTQQEDSAVYLCASSLTGATTYNEQFFGPGTRLTVL.

The rearrangement uses TRBV7-3 and TRBJ2-1; 7 bases are a match to TRBD2. Germline trimming cut 8 bases from V and 4 bases from J; bases unmatched to any gene: 8. CDR3 length: 14 residues. Looked up from germline, CDR1 is SGHTA and CDR2 is FQGTGA. The CDR3 DNA reads TGTGCCAGCTCCGAGGGAGCGGGATACAATGAGCAGTTCTTC. This sequence encodes CASSEGAGYNEQFF.